Listed below are T cell receptor beta chains from one sample, sequenced in a study of shared clonotypes between healthy human individuals. Profiling relied on immunoSEQ multiplex PCR, and the TCRdb table lists in-frame clones only, not all of them. The table lists 1.5 million to 2.5 million clones, approximately 94% of them singletons. Sequencing used naive CD8+ T cells sorted from blood. Every receptor here comes from a man between 18 and 29 years old in good health. The CDR3 runs from the conserved cysteine through the conserved F or W.

>TRBJ2-1|TRBV7-6
CASSSSAGGLNNEQFF
>TRBJ2-7|TRBV28
CASSPRQSVGAYEQYF
>TRBJ1-6|TRBV6-5
CASSYSEGVSPLHF
>TRBJ1-1|TRBV7-9
CASSLVGGTTEAFF
>TRBJ2-1|TRBV11-2
CASSLDGSYNEQFF
>TRBJ2-7|TRBV6-1
CASRPGPKIVEQYF
>TRBJ1-2|TRBV5-3
CARSLLKDRGHLCYGYTF
>TRBJ2-5|TRBV4-2
CASSQDPWTSPSQETQYF
>TRBJ1-5|TRBV30
CAWGTVGLSNQPQHF
>TRBJ1-5|TRBV27
CASGLDREGSNQPQHF
>TRBJ1-1|TRBV7-8
CASSLAAGGDTEAFF
>TRBJ2-7|TRBV7-9
CASSSTGTYEQYF
>TRBJ2-5|TRBV4-2
CASSQEFLAGGQETQYF
>TRBJ1-1|TRBV29-1
CSVRTGFPEAFF
>TRBJ2-7|TRBV6-5
CASSYHQGSSYEQYF
>TRBJ2-7|TRBV6-9
CASRGLADREQYF
>TRBJ2-2|TRBV4-1
CASSQVQGTGELFF